This is a list of T cell receptor beta chains from one sample in a study of early stage breast cancer tumors. Assay: immunoSEQ multiplex PCR; the TCRdb copy retains only in-frame clones and omits some. The data show roughly 30,000 clones, under 60% seen once. What was sequenced was breast tumor tissue. Every receptor here comes from a person aged 45-65 years with breast cancer. CDR3s include the opening cysteine and the closing phenylalanine or tryptophan. A D gene is named only where the DNA matches it firmly. Size is stated as once, few or many counts, or a class when the clone is expanded.

clone size	D gene	V gene	J gene	CDR3 protein	CDR3 DNA
few	.	TRBV2	TRBJ1-5	CASKQANQPQHF	TGTGCCAGCAAACAGGCTAATCAGCCCCAGCATTTT